These 25 T cell receptor beta chains came from one sample sequenced in a study of cytomegalovirus exposure and HLA in healthy donors. In the PCR, 60 Vbeta and 13 Jbeta primers were used. Data came from immunoSEQ multiplex PCR; TCRdb stores just in-frame clones and leaves some out. The sample has 180,000 or so clones; just over 75% are singletons. The sample comprised PBMCs. These TCRs come from a man in his late teens or twenties in good health and CMV-seronegative.

The chain links TRBV7-6 to TRBJ2-5; unclear D gene. The CDR3 consists of 12 residues. Trimming shortened V by 5 bases and J by 2 bases, and 6 bases separated the two germline ends. Per germline, CDR1 SGHVS and CDR2 FNYEAQ. CDR3 amino acids: CASSPDQETQYF. The CDR3 DNA is TGTGCCAGCAGCCCAGATCAAGAGACCCAGTACTTC.

The CDR3 bases are TGTGCCAGTAGTACTCGGTGGAGCAATCAGCCCCAGCATTTT. It encodes CASSTRWSNQPQHF. The rearrangement uses TRBV19 and TRBJ1-5; D is unclear. With 4 bases removed from V and 1 base from J, the gap between germline ends came to 8 bases. CDR3 length: 14 residues. Per the germline V gene, CDR1 is LNHDA and CDR2 is SQIVND (reference sequence).

This clone was counted a single time. The J gene is TRBJ2-2, the V gene TRBV9; 8 nucleotides align to TRBD2. The CDR3 runs 15 residues. With 0 bases clipped from V and 5 bases from J, the junction kept 3 bases outside the gene matches. The germline gives CDR1 SGDLS, CDR2 YYNGEE. DNA of the CDR3: TGTGCCAGCAGCGTAGCGGGGGGGCCTACCGGGGAGCTGTTTTTT. Encoded protein: CASSVAGGPTGELFF.

The chain has TRBV19 and TRBJ2-3; 7 bases are a match to TRBD2. Germline V CDR1 and CDR2: LNHDA, SQIVND (reference sequence). The J segment lost 5 bases and the V segment lost 7 bases, leaving 9 bases of the junction unmatched. This CDR3 is 14 amino acids long. CDR3 residues: CASTVGRVGDTQYF. In DNA, the CDR3 is TGTGCCAGTACCGTGGGGAGGGTGGGAGATACGCAGTATTTT.

The rearrangement joins TRBV28 to TRBJ2-1, with 9 bases fitting TRBD1. V was clipped by 9 bases and J by 5 bases; unmatched bases: 8. The CDR3 totals 14 residues. Germline CDR1 reads MDHEN; CDR2 reads SYDVKM. CDR3 sequence reads: CARNRQGDNNEQFF. The CDR3 DNA is TGTGCCAGGAACCGACAGGGGGATAACAATGAGCAGTTCTTC.

The rearrangement links TRBV5-1 to TRBJ2-7; 10 bases agree with TRBD1. The germline V gene has CDR1 SGHRS and CDR2 YFSETQ. The CDR3 covers 15 residues. V dropped 1 base and J dropped 0; count of bases not matched to a gene: 1. CDR3 nucleotides: TGCGCCAGCAGCTTGAGGACAGGGGGCTCCTACGAGCAGTACTTC. It yields the protein CASSLRTGGSYEQYF.

CDR3 loop: CASSAYREETQYF. The CDR3 DNA follows: TGTGCCAGCAGCGCATACCGAGAGGAGACCCAGTACTTC. This rearrangement joins TRBV5-6 to TRBJ2-5; D unresolved. The germline V gene encodes CDR1 SGHDT and CDR2 YYEEEE. The CDR3 has 13 residues. Trimming took off 4 bases at V and 5 bases at J, with 12 bases between the two ends.

The chain employs TRBV6-1 and TRBJ2-7; TRBD1 matches 9 bases. V dropped 6 bases and J dropped 9; count of bases not matched to a gene: 12. Germline V gene data show CDR1 as MNHNS and CDR2 as SASEGT. The CDR3 runs to 14 residues. The CDR3 sequence is CASSGTGTGIRQYF. In DNA form, the CDR3 reads TGTGCCAGCAGCGGTACGGGGACAGGGATTCGGCAGTACTTC.

The J gene is TRBJ2-3, the V gene TRBV15; 9 bases agree with TRBD2. Germline-derived CDR1 and CDR2 are LNHNV and YYDKDF (reference sequence). This CDR3 contains 16 residues. Losses at the gene ends were 3 bases for V and 2 bases for J; bases not matched to a gene: 6. CDR3 sequence reads: CATSSGLASITDTQYF. Written as DNA, the CDR3 is TGTGCCACCAGCAGTGGACTAGCGTCGATCACAGATACGCAGTATTTT.

In this sample, this clone turned up a few times. The chain has TRBV30 and TRBJ2-7; D is possibly TRBD1 (5 bases). The ends were cut back, 0 bases at V and 4 bases at J, with 10 bases in the middle. From germline, CDR1 is GTSNPN and CDR2 SVGIG (reference sequence). This CDR3 contains 13 residues. DNA of the CDR3: TGTGCCTGGAGTGTACAGGTCGGGTACGAGCAGTACTTC. Translating gives CAWSVQVGYEQYF.

The rearrangement links TRBV7-2 to TRBJ1-2; D unresolved. The CDR3 runs 13 residues. The germline gives CDR1 SGHTA, CDR2 FQGNSA. Trimming left V 8 bases short and J 3 bases short, with 13 bases between. This CDR3 reads CASVEAGHYGYTF. The CDR3 DNA reads as TGTGCCAGCGTGGAGGCAGGACACTATGGCTACACCTTC.

This clone occurred once. The rearrangement joins TRBV5-5 to TRBJ2-5, with TRBD2 matching 10 bases. Germline values: CDR1 SGHKS, CDR2 YYEKEE (reference sequence). The junction had 3 bases not matched to a gene; V was cut back by 0 bases and J by 1 base. The CDR3 covers 16 residues. The CDR3 DNA sequence: TGTGCCAGCAGCTTGGGGCCTAGCGGGGGCCAAGAGACCCAGTACTTC. Its translation is CASSLGPSGGQETQYF.

The rearrangement links TRBV7-2 to TRBJ2-5; D is unresolved. Germline assignment: CDR1 SGHTA and CDR2 FQGNSA. This CDR3 region has 15 residues. V lost 1 base and J 0 bases, leaving 9 bases between the germline ends. The CDR3 DNA is TGTGCCAGCAGCTTAGTTGCGGTGTACCAAGAGACCCAGTACTTC. Translating it yields CASSLVAVYQETQYF.

As to this clone: A junction end diverges from the germline sequence, so it may reflect a read error. This chain connects TRBV10-3 to TRBJ1-1, with D maybe TRBD1 (5 bases). From germline, CDR1 is ENHRY and CDR2 SYGVKD. There are 14 residues in the CDR3. The CDR3 bases are TGTGCCATCAGTGAATCGGGGGTGATAACTGAAGCTCTCTTT. It encodes CAISESGVITEALF.

The chain combines TRBV23-1 with TRBJ1-2; D might be TRBD1 (5 bases). TRBV23-1 is labeled an ORF, and its function is uncertain. V was cut by 6 bases and J by 1 base, with 15 bases left in between. The CDR3 is 15 residues long. The CDR3 spells CASRHYRTLNYGYTF. The CDR3 DNA is TGCGCCAGCAGACACTACAGGACCCTTAACTATGGCTACACCTTC.

The chain joins TRBV6-1 to TRBJ2-7; a possible D gene is TRBD1 (5 bases). V was pared by 2 bases and J by 6 bases, with 14 bases between. The CDR3 has 14 amino acids. The germline V gene has CDR1 MNHNS and CDR2 SASEGT. The CDR3 sequence: CASSEKAQGAEQYF. As DNA, the CDR3 is TGTGCCAGCAGTGAAAAGGCCCAGGGTGCCGAGCAGTACTTC.

To note about this clone: Other DNA sequences in this sample translate to the same CDR3. This sequence joins TRBV7-2 and TRBJ2-7, with 10 nucleotides matching TRBD2. The CDR3 length is 15 residues. Germline CDR1 is SGHTA and CDR2 is FQGNSA. J was trimmed by 2 bases and V by 4 bases; bases with no gene match: 5. CDR3: CASSSLAGGPYEQYF. CDR3 nucleotides: TGTGCCAGCAGCTCATTAGCGGGGGGACCCTACGAGCAGTACTTC.

The chain joins TRBV29-1 to TRBJ2-1, with 11 bases aligning to TRBD2. This CDR3 is built from 17 residues. V shed 0 bases, J shed 4 bases, and the junction held 8 bases outside the gene matches. Germline assignment: CDR1 SQVTM and CDR2 ANQGSEA. The CDR3 nucleotides are TGCAGCGTTGAAGATAACCTAGCGGGAGGTTCTTACAATGAGCAGTTCTTC. It codes for CSVEDNLAGGSYNEQFF.

The V and J genes are TRBV27 and TRBJ2-1, with 8 bases matching TRBD1. Unmatched junction bases numbered 7, after V lost 4 bases and J lost 2 bases. The CDR3 has 16 amino acids. Germline loops: CDR1 MNHEY, CDR2 SMNVEV (reference sequence). The CDR3: CASSSRGRPAYNEQFF. The CDR3 DNA follows: TGTGCCAGCAGTTCCAGGGGGCGGCCAGCCTACAATGAGCAGTTCTTC.

The J gene is TRBJ2-1, the V gene TRBV28; a weak D match, TRBD2 (6 bases). V was shortened by 3 bases and J by 8 bases, with 17 bases between the two germline ends. The CDR3 has 15 residues. The germline CDR1 and CDR2 sequences are MDHEN and SYDVKM. The CDR3 region is CASSLWGRSDDEQFF. The DNA of the CDR3 is TGTGCCAGCAGTTTGTGGGGGAGGAGCGACGATGAGCAGTTCTTC.

This clone was seen a few times. The rearrangement joins TRBV10-2 to TRBJ2-1, with 9 bases lining up with TRBD1. The V gene's germline CDR1 is WSHSY and CDR2 SAAADI. The length of the CDR3 is 20 residues. With V trimmed by 2 bases and J by 3 bases, 17 bases remained unmatched. The CDR3 here is CASSEPEVPSTGGHYNEQFF. Written as DNA, the CDR3 is TGCGCCAGCAGTGAGCCCGAGGTCCCCTCTACAGGGGGCCACTACAATGAGCAGTTCTTC.

The chain is built from TRBV27 and TRBJ2-7; 7 bases are shared with TRBD2. V trimming: 6 bases; J trimming: 7 bases; junction bases outside the gene matches: 9. Per germline, CDR1 MNHEY and CDR2 SMNVEV (reference sequence). CDR3 length: 13 amino acids. This CDR3 reads CASRPAGVREQYF. The CDR3, as DNA: TGTGCCAGCAGACCCGCGGGAGTAAGGGAGCAGTACTTC.

This chain uses TRBV5-4 with TRBJ1-3, with 7 bases matching TRBD1. V shed 4 bases, J shed 0 bases, and the junction held 7 bases outside the gene matches. CDR1 SGHNT and CDR2 YYREEE come from the germline V gene (reference sequence). This CDR3 has 16 amino acids. The CDR3 sequence: CASSPDRSYSGNTIYF. The CDR3 nucleotides read TGTGCCAGCAGCCCGGACAGGAGTTACTCTGGAAACACCATATATTTT.

The CDR3 spells CASAPKGVNAEAFF. CDR3 bases: TGTGCCAGCGCCCCAAAGGGAGTAAACGCTGAAGCTTTCTTT. The rearrangement links TRBV7-6 to TRBJ1-1; no definite D call. Trimming took 8 bases from V and 6 from J, leaving 19 bases between them. The germline CDR1 and CDR2 sequences are SGHVS and FNYEAQ. The CDR3 consists of 14 residues.

This clone showed up just a few times. The chain combines TRBV6-6 with TRBJ1-2, with 9 bases that match TRBD1. This CDR3 has 13 amino acids. Per germline, CDR1 MNHNY and CDR2 SVGAGI (reference sequence). V gave up 8 bases and J gave up 7 bases; unmatched junction bases: 8. The CDR3 here is CASLWGQGTGYTF. The CDR3 DNA follows: TGTGCCAGCCTCTGGGGACAGGGTACTGGCTACACCTTC.